The 31 T cell receptor beta chains in this list originate from one sample, sequenced in a study of blood T cell repertoires in COVID-19. Assay used: immunoSEQ multiplex PCR; TCRdb lists only in-frame clones, some missing. The sample includes 300,000 to 400,000 clones, 85% of them seen just once. Sequenced material: peripheral blood. The receptors stem from a human donor in a cohort sampled during active COVID-19.

This clone was observed a single time. The chain couples TRBV18 to TRBJ1-2; tentatively, D is TRBD1 (5 bases). V was pared by 2 bases and J by 4 bases, with 11 bases between. The CDR3 has 14 amino acids. In germline, CDR1 is KGHSH, CDR2 LQKENI. CDR3 region: CASSPTDSSYGYTF. The CDR3 DNA reads TGTGCCAGCTCACCAACCGACAGTTCCTATGGCTACACCTTC.

This chain connects TRBV24-1 to TRBJ1-1; D not certain. The CDR3 extends over 13 amino acids. Germline V CDR1 and CDR2: KGHDR, SFDVKD. The germline V and J ends were trimmed by 4 bases and 0 bases, with 5 bases remaining between them. The chain's CDR3 is CATSDELNTEAFF. The CDR3 DNA follows: TGTGCCACCAGTGACGAGTTGAACACTGAAGCTTTCTTT.

This sequence joins TRBV30 and TRBJ2-6, with TRBD1 matching over 11 bases. The CDR3 spans 19 residues. CDR1 is GTSNPN, CDR2 SVGIG, per germline (reference sequence). The junction had 14 bases not matched to a gene; V was cut back by 3 bases and J by 4 bases. In nucleotides, the CDR3 is TGTGCCTGGAGGGTTCGGACAGGGGGCGCGACAGGAGGGGCCAACGTCCTGACTTTC. Its protein product is CAWRVRTGGATGGANVLTF.

The genes are TRBV24-1 and TRBJ2-1; 7 bases are a match to TRBD1. This CDR3 has 15 amino acids. With 4 bases clipped from V and 5 bases from J, the junction kept 7 bases outside the gene matches. Germline-derived CDR1 and CDR2 are KGHDR and SFDVKD. CDR3 DNA: TGTGCCACCAGTGAACCGACAGGGCTGAACAATGAGCAGTTCTTC. It is translated as CATSEPTGLNNEQFF.

The V gene is TRBV10-3, the J gene TRBJ2-1, with 10 bases that match TRBD2. J gave up 5 bases and V 6 bases, and 7 bases lay outside the gene matches. CDR1 is ENHRY and CDR2 is SYGVKD in the germline V gene. The length of the CDR3 is 15 residues. CDR3 DNA sequence: TGTGCCATCAGCGGACTAGCGGACACGAACAATGAGCAGTTCTTC. This codes for CAISGLADTNNEQFF.

This sequence joins TRBV9 and TRBJ2-3; the match to TRBD2 covers 7 bases. The CDR3 runs 14 residues. The germline V gene has CDR1 SGDLS and CDR2 YYNGEE. J lost 8 bases, V lost 2 bases, and 8 bases had no gene match. The CDR3 region has the DNA TGTGCCAGCAGCGTCGGACTAGGAGGCTCTACGCAGTATTTT. Residues: CASSVGLGGSTQYF.

J is TRBJ1-5 and V is TRBV2; unclear D gene. The germline V gene encodes CDR1 SNHLY and CDR2 FYNNEI. The CDR3 sequence is 13 residues long. Trimming shortened V by 7 bases and J by 7 bases, and 14 bases separated the two germline ends. CDR3 protein: CASKSGSRQPQHF. DNA for the CDR3: TGTGCCAGCAAGTCGGGAAGTAGACAGCCCCAGCATTTT.

A remark on this clone: This specimen includes other DNA sequences encoding the same CDR3. This chain joins TRBV12-3 or TRBV12-4 and TRBJ1-1; D uncertain. V gave up 6 bases and J gave up 8 bases, with 10 bases separating them. The CDR3 runs 11 residues. The CDR3 nucleotides are TGTGCCAGCAGGAGTAGGCGGGAAGCTTTCTTT. It encodes CASRSRREAFF.

The V and J genes are TRBV2 and TRBJ1-2; no clear D. Trimming took off 6 bases at V and 2 bases at J, with 10 bases between the two ends. Germline CDR1 is SNHLY and CDR2 is FYNNEI. The length of the CDR3 is 13 residues. The CDR3, as DNA: TGTGCCAGCAGCGTACAGAAGAACTATGGCTACACCTTC. This gives the protein CASSVQKNYGYTF. Combining the CDR3 with reference TRBV2 and TRBJ1-2 gives the whole variable domain EPEVTQTPSHQVTQMGQEVILRCVPISNHLYFYWYRQILGQKVEFLVSFYNNEISEKSEIFDDQFSVERPDGSNFTLKIRSTKLEDSAMYFCASSVQKNYGYTFGSGTRLTVV.

This clone was observed a single time. V usage is TRBV7-8 and J usage is TRBJ1-5; 9 bases are shared with TRBD1. V trimming: 4 bases; J trimming: 5 bases; junction bases outside the gene matches: 0. Germline CDR1 and CDR2: SGHVS and FQNEAQ. The CDR3 runs to 13 residues. CDR3 bases: TGTGCCAGCAGCTGGGACAGGGATCAGCCCCAGCATTTT. Amino acids: CASSWDRDQPQHF.

Written as DNA, the CDR3 is TGTGCCAGCAGCTTACGGGTACAGGGCAACATTCAGTACTTC. Translating it yields CASSLRVQGNIQYF. This chain uses TRBV7-9 with TRBJ2-4; D may be TRBD1 (6 bases). The germline V gene has CDR1 SEHNR and CDR2 FQNEAQ (reference sequence). The CDR3 has 14 residues. V was pared by 2 bases and J by 7 bases, with 12 bases between.

The chain carries TRBV3-1 (or the pseudogene TRBV3-2) and TRBJ2-5, with 14 bases that match TRBD2. V shed 0 bases and J 1 base; nucleotides not matched to a gene: 4. CDR3 length: 18 residues. Germline V gene lookup returns CDR1 LGHDT and CDR2 YNNKEL (reference sequence). The CDR3 spells CASSQERGLAGAQETQYF. The CDR3 DNA sequence: TGTGCCAGCAGCCAAGAACGGGGACTAGCGGGGGCCCAAGAGACCCAGTACTTC.

The chain links TRBV7-6 to TRBJ1-1, with 8 bases matching TRBD1. The length of the CDR3 is 14 residues. Trimming at V came to 5 bases and at J to 4 bases, leaving 6 bases not matched to a gene. Germline lookup yields CDR1 SGHVS and CDR2 FNYEAQ. The CDR3 DNA sequence: TGTGCCAGCAGCCGGCAGGGGGCAAGCACTGAAGCTTTCTTT. This encodes CASSRQGASTEAFF.

J is TRBJ2-3 and V is TRBV2; 7 bases are shared with TRBD2. With 7 bases clipped from V and 0 bases from J, the junction kept 7 bases outside the gene matches. The CDR3 sequence is 15 residues long. Germline V gene sequence: CDR1 SNHLY, CDR2 FYNNEI. The CDR3 region is CASNRGRGSTDTQYF. The CDR3 DNA sequence: TGTGCCAGCAACCGTGGGCGGGGGAGCACAGATACGCAGTATTTT.

The chain is built from TRBV18 and TRBJ2-7; a possible D gene is TRBD2 (6 bases). V was cut by 3 bases and J by 4 bases, with 16 bases left in between. The CDR3 contains 15 residues. The germline V gene encodes CDR1 KGHSH and CDR2 LQKENI. The CDR3, as DNA: TGTGCCAGCTCACCTACCGGGAGCCAGAGGTACGAGCAGTACTTC. Residues: CASSPTGSQRYEQYF. Full variable domain (missing parts from reference TRBV18 and TRBJ2-7): NAGVMQNPRHLVRRRGQEARLRCSPMKGHSHVYWYRQLPEEGLKFMVYLQKENIIDESGMPKERFSAEFPKEGPSILRIQQVVRGDSAAYFCASSPTGSQRYEQYFGPGTRLTVT.

This clone was counted ten times or more. V is TRBV5-4 and J is TRBJ2-7; a weak D match, TRBD1 (5 bases). The CDR3 totals 16 residues. Germline CDR1 SGHNT, CDR2 YYREEE (reference sequence). V was shortened by 0 bases and J by 6 bases, with 19 bases between the two germline ends. This CDR3 reads CASSLVPDRGWGEQYF. The CDR3 nucleotides read TGTGCCAGCAGCTTGGTCCCTGACAGAGGATGGGGCGAGCAGTACTTC.

This clone has at least ten counts. In nucleotides, the CDR3 is TGTGCCAGCAGTGAGAATTCCGGGACAGCACCCAATCAGCCCCAGCATTTT. Protein sequence: CASSENSGTAPNQPQHF. This chain links TRBV25-1 with TRBJ1-5, with 7 bases identical to TRBD1. J lost 3 bases, V lost 3 bases, and 11 bases had no gene match. The CDR3 consists of 17 residues. Germline CDR1 MGHDK, CDR2 SYGVNS.

To note about this clone: Other DNA sequences within the sample encode an identical CDR3. J is TRBJ1-3 and V is TRBV7-3; 8 nucleotides align to TRBD1. V was pared by 3 bases and J by 2 bases, with 0 bases of the junction left unmatched. CDR1 is SGHTA, CDR2 FQGTGA, per germline. The length of the CDR3 is 14 residues. CDR3 sequence: CASSLTGAGNTIYF. The CDR3 nucleotides read TGTGCCAGCAGCTTGACAGGGGCTGGAAACACCATATATTTT.

The V gene is TRBV5-1, the J gene TRBJ2-1, with 13 bases that match TRBD2. Germline V gene data show CDR1 as SGHRS and CDR2 as YFSETQ. V shed 3 bases and J 7 bases; nucleotides not matched to a gene: 4. The CDR3 length is 15 residues. The CDR3 protein is CASSSPGLAGNEQFF. The CDR3 DNA follows: TGCGCCAGCAGCTCTCCGGGACTAGCGGGGAATGAGCAGTTCTTC.

This chain uses TRBV2 with TRBJ1-5; no definite D call. This CDR3 contains 13 residues. Trimming stripped 7 bases from V and 9 bases from J, with 16 bases between. The germline V gene encodes CDR1 SNHLY and CDR2 FYNNEI. CDR3 coding DNA: TGTGCCAGCAATCAGGCGGGCCGGGGGCCCCAGCATTTT. Residues: CASNQAGRGPQHF.

The chain employs TRBV5-1 and TRBJ2-5; TRBD1 aligns across 9 bases. After removal of 0 bases from V and 13 bases from J, the junction contained 4 bases not matched to a gene. CDR1 and CDR2 (germline): SGHRS, YFSETQ. The CDR3 runs to 12 residues. The CDR3: CASSLDRGLWYF. CDR3 nucleotides: TGCGCCAGCAGCTTGGACAGGGGGCTATGGTACTTC.

The table lists this clone with a count of one. The CDR3 is CASSQGIDKDYGYTF. As DNA, the CDR3 is TGTGCCAGCAGCCAAGGGATTGACAAGGATTATGGCTACACCTTC. This rearrangement joins TRBV3-1 (or the pseudogene TRBV3-2) to TRBJ1-2; D gene uncertain. The CDR3 length is 15 residues. Germline loops: CDR1 LGHDT, CDR2 YNNKEL (reference sequence). V shed 1 base and J shed 5 bases, with 14 bases lying between them.

This clone was found a few times. The chain uses TRBV7-8 and TRBJ1-2; 7 positions agree with TRBD1. The V gene's germline CDR1 is SGHVS and CDR2 FQNEAQ. V lost 5 bases, J lost 1 base, and 4 bases stayed unmatched. This CDR3 comprises 14 residues. CDR3 loop: CASSGTVVNYGYTF. The DNA of the CDR3 is TGTGCCAGCAGCGGGACAGTCGTTAACTATGGCTACACCTTC.

The chain combines TRBV6-5 with TRBJ1-4, with D possibly matching TRBD1 (5 bases). V lost 6 bases and J 10 bases, leaving 15 bases between the germline ends. The CDR3 has 13 amino acids. CDR1 is MNHEY and CDR2 is SVGAGI in the germline V gene. The CDR3 region has the DNA TGTGCCAGCAGAGGACGGGGGAGACCAAAACTGTTTTTT. It specifies CASRGRGRPKLFF.

This chain's CDR3 is CASSLVGQFPSHGYTF. The DNA of the CDR3 is TGTGCCAGCAGCTTGGTGGGCCAGTTTCCTTCTCATGGCTACACCTTC. The chain recombines TRBV5-6 with TRBJ1-2; D is undetermined. The CDR3 runs 16 residues. Trimming pared 0 bases from V and 6 bases from J, leaving 18 bases between. CDR1 is SGHDT and CDR2 is YYEEEE in the germline V gene. The entire variable domain, with the rest obtained from reference TRBV5-6 and TRBJ1-2, is as follows: DAGVTQSPTHLIKTRGQQVTLRCSPKSGHDTVSWYQQALGQGPQFIFQYYEEEERQRGNFPDRFSGHQFPNYSSELNVNALLLGDSALYLCASSLVGQFPSHGYTFGSGTRLTVV.

V usage is TRBV21-1 and J usage is TRBJ1-6; TRBD1 is the table's D call, not checked against the DNA. TRBV21-1 is marked as a pseudogene. CDR3 size: 23 residues. In nucleotides, the CDR3 is TGTGCCAGCAGCACCTACGATGTTCCCCGGGACATACCTCTCCGTTCCTATAATTCACCCCTCCACTTT. It specifies CASSTYDVPRDIPLRSYNSPLHF.

The chain couples TRBV5-5 to TRBJ2-7; TRBD1 might be the D (6 bases). Trimming shortened V by 4 bases and J by 3 bases, and 14 bases separated the two germline ends. This CDR3 comprises 14 residues. Germline CDR1 is SGHKS and CDR2 is YYEKEE (reference sequence). Here the CDR3 DNA reads TGTGCCAGCAGCGTTATGGGGGCTGTCTACGAGCAGTACTTC. It codes for CASSVMGAVYEQYF. The complete variable domain, with remaining parts taken from reference TRBV5-5 and TRBJ2-7, reads DAGVTQSPTHLIKTRGQQVTLRCSPISGHKSVSWYQQVLGQGPQFIFQYYEKEERGRGNFPDRFSARQFPNYSSELNVNALLLGDSALYLCASSVMGAVYEQYFGPGTRLTVT.

V and J are TRBV7-9 and TRBJ1-2; D possibly corresponds to TRBD1 (6 bases). CDR1 is SEHNR and CDR2 is FQNEAQ in the germline V gene (reference sequence). V lost 0 bases to trimming and J lost 6 bases, with 17 bases between them. The CDR3 runs 16 residues. CDR3 coding DNA: TGTGCCAGCAGCTTAGCGGGAACTAACAGGGCCCATGGCTACACCTTC. It yields the protein CASSLAGTNRAHGYTF.

The chain has TRBV27 and TRBJ1-5; 7 bases map to TRBD1. The CDR3 runs 14 residues. With V trimmed by 6 bases and J by 2 bases, 4 bases remained unmatched. The V gene's germline CDR1 is MNHEY and CDR2 SMNVEV (reference sequence). CDR3 sequence reads: CASRTGQGNQPQHF. As DNA, the CDR3 is TGTGCCAGCAGGACAGGACAGGGCAATCAGCCCCAGCATTTT.

V and J are TRBV5-1 and TRBJ2-1; 9 bases are a match to TRBD2. In germline, CDR1 is SGHRS, CDR2 YFSETQ. There are 14 residues in the CDR3. J was trimmed by 2 bases and V by 4 bases; bases with no gene match: 1. CDR3 bases: TGCGCCAGCAGCCAGCGGGGGGCCTACAATGAGCAGTTCTTC. This codes for CASSQRGAYNEQFF.

CDR3 DNA: TGCGCCAGCAGCTTGGGTCGAGTGTCGGACTATGGCTACACCTTC. As protein: CASSLGRVSDYGYTF. This chain uses TRBV5-1 with TRBJ1-2; D gene unclear. The V and J ends lost 0 bases and 3 bases respectively, with 12 bases between them. The length of the CDR3 is 15 residues. CDR1 is SGHRS and CDR2 is YFSETQ in the germline V gene.